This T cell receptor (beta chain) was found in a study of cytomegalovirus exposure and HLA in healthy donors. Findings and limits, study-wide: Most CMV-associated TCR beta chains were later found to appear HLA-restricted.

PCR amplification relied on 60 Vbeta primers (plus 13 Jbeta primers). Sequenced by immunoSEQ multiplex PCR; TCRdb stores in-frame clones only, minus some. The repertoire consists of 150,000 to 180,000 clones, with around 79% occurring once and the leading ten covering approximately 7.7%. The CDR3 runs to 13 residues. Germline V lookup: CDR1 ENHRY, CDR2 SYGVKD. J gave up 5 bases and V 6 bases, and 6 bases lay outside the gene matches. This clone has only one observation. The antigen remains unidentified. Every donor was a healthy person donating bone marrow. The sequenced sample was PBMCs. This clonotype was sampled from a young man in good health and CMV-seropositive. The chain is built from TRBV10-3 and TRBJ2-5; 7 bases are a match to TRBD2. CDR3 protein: CAIREGREETQYF. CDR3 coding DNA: TGTGCCATCAGAGAGGGGCGGGAGGAGACCCAGTACTTC.